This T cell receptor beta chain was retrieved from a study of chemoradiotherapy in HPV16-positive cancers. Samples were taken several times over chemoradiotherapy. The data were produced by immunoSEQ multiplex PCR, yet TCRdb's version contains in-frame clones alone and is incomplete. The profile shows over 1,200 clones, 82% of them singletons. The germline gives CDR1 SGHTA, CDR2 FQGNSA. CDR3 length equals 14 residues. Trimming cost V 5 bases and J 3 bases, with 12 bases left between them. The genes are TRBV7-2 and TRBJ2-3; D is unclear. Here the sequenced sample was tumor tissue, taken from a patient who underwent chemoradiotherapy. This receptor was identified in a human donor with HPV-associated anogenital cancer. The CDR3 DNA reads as TGTGCCAGCAGCCATTACCCTGGGACAGATACGCAGTATTTT. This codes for CASSHYPGTDTQYF.